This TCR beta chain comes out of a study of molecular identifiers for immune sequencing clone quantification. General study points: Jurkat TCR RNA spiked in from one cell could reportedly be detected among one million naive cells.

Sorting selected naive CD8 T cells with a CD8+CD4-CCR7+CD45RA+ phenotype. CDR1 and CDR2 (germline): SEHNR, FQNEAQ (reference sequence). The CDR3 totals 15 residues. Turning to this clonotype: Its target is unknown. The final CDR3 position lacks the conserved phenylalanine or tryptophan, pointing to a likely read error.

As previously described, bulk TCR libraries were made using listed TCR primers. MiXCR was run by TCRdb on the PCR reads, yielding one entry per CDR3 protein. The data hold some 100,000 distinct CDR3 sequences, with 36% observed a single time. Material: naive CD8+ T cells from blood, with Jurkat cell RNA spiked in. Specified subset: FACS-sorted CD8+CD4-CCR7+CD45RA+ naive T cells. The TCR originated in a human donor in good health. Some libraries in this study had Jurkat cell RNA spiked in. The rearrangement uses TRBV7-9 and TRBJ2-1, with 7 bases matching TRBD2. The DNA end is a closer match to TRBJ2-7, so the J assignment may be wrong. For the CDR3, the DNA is TGTGCCAGCAGCTTCCCCGCGGGAGTCATCAATGAGCAGTACTAC. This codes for CASSFPAGVINEQYY.